Presented here are 6 T cell receptor beta chains from one specimen sequenced in a study of T cell repertoires in cytomegalovirus infection. TCRdb re-called the reads with MiXCR, one entry per CDR3 protein. The data contain some 97,000 distinct CDR3 sequences, 20% to 30% of them singletons. Sequencing was performed on CD8+ T cells from PBMCs. The receptors shown here come from a human donor in good health (CMV status not recorded). Some clones in this sample may be carry-over from other donors' samples.

The genes are TRBV6-5 and TRBJ1-1; D is uncertain. V gave up 0 bases and J gave up 1 base, with 9 bases separating them. CDR1 and CDR2 (germline): MNHEY, SVGAGI. The CDR3 has 15 residues. CDR3 protein: CASSYSIGENTEAFF. DNA of the CDR3: TGTGCCAGCAGTTACTCGATAGGAGAGAACACTGAAGCTTTCTTT.

The rearrangement joins TRBV27 to TRBJ2-2; D remains ambiguous. Germline CDR1 is MNHEY and CDR2 is SMNVEV (reference sequence). CDR3 length: 15 amino acids. V lost 8 bases and J 1 base, leaving 14 bases between the germline ends. CDR3 bases: TGTGCCAGCTCTCCGTGGGGTCTGAACACCGGGGAGCTGTTTTTT. Protein: CASSPWGLNTGELFF.

This clonotype has ten or more counts. This chain joins TRBV28 and TRBJ2-5; 12 bases align to TRBD2. Trimming at V came to 2 bases and at J to 2 bases, leaving 0 bases not matched to a gene. Germline CDR1 reads MDHEN; CDR2 reads SYDVKM. CDR3 length: 15 amino acids. CDR3 bases: TGTGCCAGCAGTTTAACTAGCGGGAGGCAAGAGACCCAGTACTTC. Amino acid sequence: CASSLTSGRQETQYF.

This chain connects TRBV12-3 or TRBV12-4 to TRBJ1-5, with TRBD1 identical over 10 bases. The CDR3 covers 13 residues. The ends lost 6 bases at V and 6 bases at J; junction bases unmatched: 2. DNA of the CDR3: TGTGCCAGCAGCGGACAGGGGGGTCAGCCCCAGCATTTT. Translated: CASSGQGGQPQHF.

To note about this clonotype: Given a much more abundant clone one base away, this may be a read error. The chain combines TRBV7-6 with TRBJ2-2; D is tentatively TRBD1 or TRBD2 (5 bases each). This CDR3 is built from 16 residues. Germline V lookup: CDR1 SGHVS, CDR2 FNYEAQ. The CDR3 nucleotides read TGTGCCAGCTGGGACCTCAGGTTGTCCAACACCCGGGAGCTGTTTTTT. Translated, it gives CASWDLRLSNTRELFF.

This chain links TRBV6-2 or TRBV6-3 with TRBJ2-7; TRBD1 matches at 9 bases. Per the germline V gene, CDR1 is MNHEY and CDR2 is SVGEGT. This CDR3 is built from 15 residues. Losses at the gene ends were 6 bases for V and 2 bases for J; bases not matched to a gene: 8. The DNA of the CDR3 is TGTGCCAGCAGGCCCCAAGGGACAGGGACCTACGAGCAGTACTTC. Protein product: CASRPQGTGTYEQYF.